One sample yielded the 17 T cell receptor beta chains listed below, sequenced in a study of post-analysis software for immune sequencing data. Study-wide results and caveats: Roughly five TRBV segments were more frequent in patients than controls; TRBV5-6, TRBV5-1 and TRBV20-1 belonged to this group.

These receptors' antigens are unknown. Every TCR beta cDNA library bore unique molecular identifiers. Each CDR3 protein gets one entry after TCRdb re-called the PCR reads with MiXCR. The table lists 450,000 to 650,000 distinct CDR3 sequences, 44% of them singletons. The sequenced sample was blood. The receptors were gathered from a girl between 5 and 17 years old with multiple sclerosis.

This chain uses TRBV7-9 with TRBJ2-1; D may be TRBD1 or TRBD2 (5 bases each). Between the trimmed V and J ends, which lost 2 bases and 6 bases, there was a span of 20 bases. This CDR3 is built from 17 residues. CDR1 SEHNR and CDR2 FQNEAQ come from the germline V gene (reference sequence). Here the CDR3 reads CASSLKAPGRTTNEQFF. The CDR3 bases are TGTGCCAGCAGCTTAAAGGCCCCGGGACGGACAACCAATGAGCAGTTCTTC.

This sequence joins TRBV12-3 or TRBV12-4 and TRBJ1-1, with 8 bases matching TRBD1. Trimming removed 5 bases from V and 2 bases from J; junction bases left unmatched: 13. CDR3 length: 17 amino acids. CDR3 sequence: CASSPGQGRERNTEAFF. DNA for the CDR3: TGTGCCAGCAGTCCAGGACAGGGAAGGGAAAGAAACACTGAAGCTTTCTTT.

This clonotype was observed a few times. The V call is TRBV5-6, the J call TRBJ1-5; D possibly corresponds to TRBD1 (6 bases). V was pared by 2 bases and J by 2 bases, with 11 bases between. There are 15 residues in the CDR3. Germline CDR1 is SGHDT and CDR2 is YYEEEE. DNA for the CDR3: TGTGCCAGCAGCTTACAGGGATCGGGCAATCAGCCCCAGCATTTT. Residues: CASSLQGSGNQPQHF.

The V gene is TRBV5-1, the J gene TRBJ2-3; 7 nucleotides line up with TRBD2. The CDR3 totals 18 residues. After removal of 3 bases from V and 2 bases from J, the junction contained 15 bases not matched to a gene. The germline V gene has CDR1 SGHRS and CDR2 YFSETQ. The CDR3 loop reads CASSWSGDVVGHTDTQYF. DNA for the CDR3: TGCGCCAGCAGCTGGAGCGGGGACGTCGTGGGCCACACAGATACGCAGTATTTT.

The chain links TRBV11-3 to TRBJ2-3, with D perhaps given as TRBD1 or TRBD2 (6 bases each). The V end lost 8 bases, the J end lost 6 bases, and 21 bases lay between the germline ends. The CDR3 extends over 15 amino acids. Germline V gene sequence: CDR1 SGHNT, CDR2 YENEEA. The CDR3 reads CASRSEPGAHDTQYF. DNA of the CDR3: TGTGCCAGCCGCTCGGAGCCGGGGGCACATGATACGCAGTATTTT.

This clonotype was observed a few times. V usage is TRBV5-1 and J usage is TRBJ2-7; D is unresolved. V was cut by 0 bases and J by 6 bases, with 13 bases left in between. The germline V gene encodes CDR1 SGHRS and CDR2 YFSETQ. The CDR3 has 14 amino acids. CDR3 loop: CASSLDVWAGEQYF. Here the CDR3 DNA reads TGCGCCAGCAGCTTGGACGTCTGGGCTGGCGAGCAGTACTTC. Together with reference TRBV5-1 and TRBJ2-7, the CDR3 gives the full variable domain: KAGVTQTPRYLIKTRGQQVTLSCSPISGHRSVSWYQQTPGQGLQFLFEYFSETQRNKGNFPGRFSGRQFSNSRSEMNVSTLELGDSALYLCASSLDVWAGEQYFGPGTRLTVT.

Comments on this clonotype: A much larger clone is a single base away; this may be a read error. The CDR3 nucleotides read TGTGCCAGCAGCGGCCTGGGCGGGGGATCAGATACGCAGTATTTT. Translation gives CASSGLGGGSDTQYF. The genes are TRBV9 and TRBJ2-3; 7 nucleotides line up with TRBD2. In germline, CDR1 is SGDLS, CDR2 YYNGEE. This CDR3 is 15 amino acids long. V dropped 3 bases and J dropped 4; count of bases not matched to a gene: 8.

The chain is built from TRBV5-6 and TRBJ2-4, with a possible D match to TRBD1 (6 bases). CDR1 and CDR2 from the germline V gene are SGHDT and YYEEEE. This CDR3 has 12 residues. Trimming left V 4 bases short and J 13 bases short, with 15 bases between. CDR3 sequence reads: CASSKFQGWQYF. The CDR3 DNA is TGTGCCAGCAGCAAGTTCCAGGGGTGGCAGTACTTC.

This clonotype appeared once. CDR3 coding DNA: TGCGCCAGCAGCTTGGAGGCGGGACAGGGGCGAGAGACCCAGTACTTC. The encoded protein is CASSLEAGQGRETQYF. This chain connects TRBV5-1 to TRBJ2-5, with 10 bases that match TRBD1. Per germline, CDR1 SGHRS and CDR2 YFSETQ. Unmatched junction bases numbered 6, after V lost 0 bases and J lost 4 bases. The CDR3 totals 16 residues. Supplemented by reference TRBV5-1 and TRBJ2-5, the full variable domain reads KAGVTQTPRYLIKTRGQQVTLSCSPISGHRSVSWYQQTPGQGLQFLFEYFSETQRNKGNFPGRFSGRQFSNSRSEMNVSTLELGDSALYLCASSLEAGQGRETQYFGPGTRLLVL.

The gene calls are TRBV7-9 and TRBJ2-1; either TRBD1 or TRBD2 may supply D (6 bases each). The CDR3 has 16 amino acids. CDR1 and CDR2 from the germline V gene are SEHNR and FQNEAQ (reference sequence). V lost 1 base, J lost 5 bases, and 15 bases lay in between. CDR3 DNA sequence: TGTGCCAGCAGCTTAGGATTCCGGGGGCGGGACAATGAGCAGTTCTTC. It is translated as CASSLGFRGRDNEQFF.

The sample holds a few counts of this clonotype. V and J are TRBV20-1 and TRBJ2-5; no clear D gene. The V end lost 4 bases, the J end lost 3 bases, and 9 bases lay between the germline ends. Germline CDR1 and CDR2: DFQATT and SNEGSKA (reference sequence). This CDR3 contains 12 residues. The CDR3 protein is CSATPWEETQYF. The DNA for the CDR3 is TGCAGTGCTACGCCTTGGGAAGAGACCCAGTACTTC.

This clonotype was counted a few times. This chain joins TRBV27 and TRBJ2-5; perhaps TRBD1 as D (5 bases). The closer fit of TRBJ2-7 to the DNA end suggests the J call may be wrong. The CDR3 is 13 residues long. Germline loops: CDR1 MNHEY, CDR2 SMNVEV (reference sequence). The CDR3 sequence is CASSLKGYHEQYF. The CDR3 DNA reads TGTGCCAGCAGTTTAAAGGGGTATCACGAGCAGTACTTC.

This clonotype has more than one count but fewer than ten. V is TRBV27 and J is TRBJ1-5; no firm D call. In germline, CDR1 is MNHEY, CDR2 SMNVEV (reference sequence). V gave up 4 bases and J gave up 4 bases, with 8 bases separating them. CDR3 length: 13 residues. Here the CDR3 reads CASSYRENQPQHF. The CDR3 DNA follows: TGTGCCAGCAGTTATCGGGAGAATCAGCCCCAGCATTTT.

This clonotype was recorded a few times. The rearrangement links TRBV5-1 to TRBJ2-7; D is unresolved. CDR1 and CDR2 from the germline V gene are SGHRS and YFSETQ. The CDR3 consists of 12 residues. The V end lost 1 base, the J end lost 2 bases, and 4 bases lay between the germline ends. The chain's CDR3 is CASSLTTYEQYF. CDR3 coding DNA: TGCGCCAGCAGCTTGACAACCTACGAGCAGTACTTC.

This clonotype was observed a few times. The chain combines TRBV7-9 with TRBJ2-5; D uncertain. Trimming shortened V by 10 bases and J by 4 bases, and 16 bases separated the two germline ends. The germline V gene has CDR1 SEHNR and CDR2 FQNEAQ (reference sequence). The CDR3 loop spans 13 amino acids. The CDR3 here is CATRNGSGETQYF. The CDR3 DNA follows: TGTGCCACCAGGAACGGGTCCGGAGAGACCCAGTACTTC.

The chain employs TRBV5-1 and TRBJ1-1; 7 bases map to TRBD1. The trim removed 3 bases at V and 3 bases at J, leaving 8 bases unmatched. Germline CDR1 reads SGHRS; CDR2 reads YFSETQ. This CDR3 has 15 residues. In DNA form, the CDR3 reads TGCGCCAGCAGCTACGGACAGGTGGCGGACACTGAAGCTTTCTTT. It is translated as CASSYGQVADTEAFF.

The chain recombines TRBV12-3 or TRBV12-4 with TRBJ2-7; 9 bases agree with TRBD2. V was clipped by 6 bases and J by 2 bases; unmatched bases: 8. The CDR3 runs 15 residues. The CDR3 region has the DNA TGTGCCAGCAGGGATAGCGGGAGAGGGACCTACGAGCAGTACTTC. Protein product: CASRDSGRGTYEQYF.